One sample yielded the 18 T cell receptor beta chains listed below, sequenced in a study of T cell changes during pregnancy in multiple sclerosis. Only in-frame clones appear in the TCRdb table, and some are missing; sequencing was by immunoSEQ multiplex PCR. Found here are some 120,000 clones, roughly 96% of them singletons; the top ten hold around 0.46%. The input for sequencing was peripheral blood, taken after pregnancy. Source of these receptors: a female donor with multiple sclerosis, enrolled in a pregnancy study.

V gene TRBV6-1 combines with J gene TRBJ2-7; tentative D call: TRBD1 (7 bases). This CDR3 region has 16 residues. V shed 2 bases and J shed 3 bases, with 17 bases lying between them. The germline V gene has CDR1 MNHNS and CDR2 SASEGT. The CDR3 nucleotides are TGTGCCAGCAGTGAATGGGCGGGACAGATGATCTACGAGCAGTACTTC. Protein sequence: CASSEWAGQMIYEQYF.

The CDR3 DNA is TGTGCCAGCAGCCCCTCCGCCGGGACTAGCGGAGCCCTGAGCGGGGAGCTGTTTTTT. Residues: CASSPSAGTSGALSGELFF. The chain is built from TRBV5-4 and TRBJ2-2, with 11 bases that match TRBD2. V lost 4 bases to trimming and J lost 7 bases; unmatched junction nucleotides: 18. The CDR3 is 19 residues long. Germline CDR1 and CDR2: SGHNT and YYREEE (reference sequence).

V and J are TRBV10-3 and TRBJ2-7; 8 bases match TRBD2. The trim removed 4 bases at V and 2 bases at J, leaving 7 bases unmatched. Looked up from germline, CDR1 is ENHRY and CDR2 is SYGVKD. This CDR3 comprises 15 residues. Here the CDR3 reads CAISGGAGEPYEQYF. The CDR3 region has the DNA TGTGCCATCAGTGGGGGAGCGGGAGAACCCTACGAGCAGTACTTC.

The chain uses TRBV28 and TRBJ2-7, with D possibly TRBD2 on 6 matching bases. Germline loops: CDR1 MDHEN, CDR2 SYDVKM. The V and J ends lost 5 bases and 3 bases respectively, with 14 bases between them. CDR3 length: 14 amino acids. Written as DNA, the CDR3 is TGTGCCAGCAGTGAGGGAGGACTCAACTACGAGCAGTACTTC. Amino acid sequence: CASSEGGLNYEQYF.

CDR3 sequence (DNA): TGTGCCAGCAGTTTCTCACAGGGTCTGACAGAGACCCAGTACTTC. This encodes CASSFSQGLTETQYF. The V call is TRBV28, the J call TRBJ2-5; a weak D match, TRBD1 (6 bases). This CDR3 is built from 15 residues. Germline V gene data show CDR1 as MDHEN and CDR2 as SYDVKM. Trimming stripped 3 bases from V and 4 bases from J, with 15 bases between.

The rearrangement links TRBV5-1 to TRBJ2-5; D remains unclear. The CDR3 consists of 15 residues. Germline V gene sequence: CDR1 SGHRS, CDR2 YFSETQ. Trimming removed 4 bases at V and 1 base at J, with 14 bases between. This CDR3 is CASSAHTTPQETQYF. DNA for the CDR3: TGCGCCAGCAGCGCGCACACTACCCCCCAAGAGACCCAGTACTTC.

The chain has TRBV19 and TRBJ2-1; 12 nucleotides align to TRBD2. After removal of 4 bases from V and 6 bases from J, the junction contained 7 bases not matched to a gene. CDR3 length: 16 amino acids. Germline V gives CDR1 LNHDA, CDR2 SQIVND (reference sequence). The CDR3: CASSTSSSGRANEQFF. In DNA, the CDR3 is TGTGCCAGTAGTACCTCTTCTAGCGGGAGGGCCAATGAGCAGTTCTTC. Complete variable domain (other parts from reference TRBV19 and TRBJ2-1): DGGITQSPKYLFRKEGQNVTLSCEQNLNHDAMYWYRQDPGQGLRLIYYSQIVNDFQKGDIAEGYSVSREKKESFPLTVTSAQKNPTAFYLCASSTSSSGRANEQFFGPGTRLTVL.

The chain is built from TRBV4-3 and TRBJ2-2; D ambiguous. Germline V gene data show CDR1 as LGHNA and CDR2 as YSLEER. V lost 1 base, J lost 0 bases, and 9 bases lay in between. The CDR3 covers 16 residues. The CDR3 is CASSQGVGTNTGELFF. As DNA, the CDR3 is TGCGCCAGCAGCCAAGGGGTGGGCACGAACACCGGGGAGCTGTTTTTT.

The chain carries TRBV6-1 and TRBJ1-2, with 7 nucleotides matching TRBD1. CDR3 length equals 14 residues. CDR1 and CDR2 from the germline V gene are MNHNS and SASEGT. V was clipped by 7 bases and J by 5 bases; unmatched bases: 10. CDR3 protein: CASILGQDLYGYTF. The CDR3 nucleotides read TGTGCCAGCATACTAGGACAGGATCTTTATGGCTACACCTTC.

V gene TRBV4-2 combines with J gene TRBJ2-1; D possibly corresponds to TRBD2 (5 bases). V dropped 4 bases and J dropped 5 bases, with 18 bases sitting between them. This CDR3 has 16 residues. Per the germline V gene, CDR1 is LGHNA and CDR2 is YNFKEQ. In nucleotides, the CDR3 is TGTGCCAGCAGCCCGGTTGTGGGGAGAAGGGACAATGAGCAGTTCTTC. Amino acids: CASSPVVGRRDNEQFF.

The CDR3 is CASSALAGGGTDTQYF. In DNA, the CDR3 is TGTGCCAGCAGTGCCCTAGCGGGAGGGGGCACAGATACGCAGTATTTT. The rearrangement links TRBV6-4 to TRBJ2-3; 12 bases are a match to TRBD2. From germline, CDR1 is MRHNA and CDR2 SNTAGT. The CDR3 is 16 amino acids. Trimming took 4 bases from V and 1 from J; bases not matched to a gene: 3.

This clone was detected only once. V and J are TRBV9 and TRBJ2-3, with 15 bases matching TRBD2. Germline loops: CDR1 SGDLS, CDR2 YYNGEE. The CDR3 contains 16 residues. V lost 4 bases to trimming and J lost 4 bases; unmatched junction nucleotides: 4. The CDR3 bases are TGTGCCAGCAGCACGGGGACTAGCGGGAGGTCAGATACGCAGTATTTT. Its translation: CASSTGTSGRSDTQYF.

The gene calls are TRBV4-3 and TRBJ2-4; 7 nucleotides agree with TRBD1. CDR3 length equals 14 residues. V was clipped by 0 bases and J by 8 bases; unmatched bases: 4. From germline, CDR1 is LGHNA and CDR2 YSLEER. The CDR3 protein is CASSQDVQGDIQYF. The CDR3 bases are TGCGCCAGCAGCCAAGACGTTCAGGGGGACATTCAGTACTTC.

J is TRBJ1-1 and V is TRBV5-6, with a weak D call TRBD1 (6 bases). CDR1 is SGHDT, CDR2 YYEEEE, per germline. The CDR3 covers 17 residues. The V gene lost 0 bases and the J gene lost 10 bases, with 25 bases spanning the gap. CDR3 amino acids: CASSLERLVRSAGVAFF. For the CDR3, the DNA is TGTGCCAGCAGCTTGGAACGACTTGTTAGGTCGGCAGGGGTAGCTTTCTTT.

The V gene is TRBV7-9, the J gene TRBJ1-4; 7 bases map to TRBD1. The junction had 7 bases not matched to a gene; V was cut back by 5 bases and J by 7 bases. Germline CDR1 is SEHNR and CDR2 is FQNEAQ (reference sequence). The CDR3 covers 14 residues. DNA of the CDR3: TGTGCCAGCAGCCCTGACAGGGAGCGTGAAAAACTGTTTTTT. Its protein is CASSPDREREKLFF.

The sample holds one count of this clone. The rearrangement links TRBV28 to TRBJ1-1, with a weak D call TRBD1 (5 bases). This CDR3 comprises 15 residues. V lost 7 bases, J lost 5 bases, and 20 bases lay in between. Germline V gene sequence: CDR1 MDHEN, CDR2 SYDVKM. CDR3 amino acids: CASTFFRGVKTEAFF. The CDR3 region has the DNA TGTGCCAGCACTTTTTTTAGGGGCGTTAAAACTGAAGCTTTCTTT.

This sequence joins TRBV5-4 and TRBJ1-2; 8 bases line up with TRBD1. The ends lost 4 bases at V and 8 bases at J; junction bases unmatched: 4. CDR3 length equals 12 residues. Germline V lookup: CDR1 SGHNT, CDR2 YYREEE (reference sequence). CDR3 DNA: TGTGCCAGCAGCCAGGACAGGGACGGCTACACCTTC. It specifies CASSQDRDGYTF.

V gene TRBV4-1 combines with J gene TRBJ1-5; D is possibly TRBD1 (6 bases). The CDR3 extends over 16 amino acids. Trimming took off 1 base at V and 0 bases at J, with 10 bases between the two ends. Germline V CDR1 and CDR2: MGHRA, YSYEKL. The CDR3 loop is CASSQAPGVSNQPQHF. The CDR3 DNA reads as TGCGCCAGCAGCCAAGCGCCAGGGGTTAGCAATCAGCCCCAGCATTTT.